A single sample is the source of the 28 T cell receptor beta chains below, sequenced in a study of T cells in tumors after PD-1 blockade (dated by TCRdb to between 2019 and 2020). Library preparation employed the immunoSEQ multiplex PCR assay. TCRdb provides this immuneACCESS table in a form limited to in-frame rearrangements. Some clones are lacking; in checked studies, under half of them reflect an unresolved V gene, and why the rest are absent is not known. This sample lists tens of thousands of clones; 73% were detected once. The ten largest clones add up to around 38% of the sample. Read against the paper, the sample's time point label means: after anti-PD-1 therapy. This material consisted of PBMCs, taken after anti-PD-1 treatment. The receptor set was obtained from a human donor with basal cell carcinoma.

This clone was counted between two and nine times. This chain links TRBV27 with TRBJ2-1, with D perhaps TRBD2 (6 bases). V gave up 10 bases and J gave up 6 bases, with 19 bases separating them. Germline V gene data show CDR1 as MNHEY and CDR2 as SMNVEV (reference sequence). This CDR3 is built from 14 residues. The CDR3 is CATAREVLTNEQFF. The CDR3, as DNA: TGTGCCACCGCGAGGGAGGTTCTTACCAATGAGCAGTTCTTC.

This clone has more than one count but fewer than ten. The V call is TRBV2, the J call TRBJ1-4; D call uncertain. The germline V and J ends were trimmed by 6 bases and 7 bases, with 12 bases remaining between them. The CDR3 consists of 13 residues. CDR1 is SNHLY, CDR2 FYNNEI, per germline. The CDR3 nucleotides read TGTGCCAGCAGAAGATTGACCAGTGAAAAACTGTTTTTT. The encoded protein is CASRRLTSEKLFF.

The CDR3 nucleotides are TGTGCCAGCAGTTGGACCGGGGGCACTGAGCAGTTCTTC. Translated: CASSWTGGTEQFF. The V and J genes are TRBV6-2 or TRBV6-3 and TRBJ2-1; either TRBD1 or TRBD2 may fit D (6 bases each). The germline CDR1 and CDR2 sequences are MNHEY and SVGEGT. The CDR3 spans 13 residues. The V and J ends lost 4 bases and 9 bases respectively, with 13 bases between them.

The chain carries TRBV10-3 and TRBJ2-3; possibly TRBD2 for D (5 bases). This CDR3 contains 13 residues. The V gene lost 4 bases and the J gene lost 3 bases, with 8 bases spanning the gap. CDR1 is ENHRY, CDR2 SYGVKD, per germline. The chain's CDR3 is CAISAPGTDTQYF. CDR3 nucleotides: TGTGCCATCAGTGCACCGGGGACAGATACGCAGTATTTT.

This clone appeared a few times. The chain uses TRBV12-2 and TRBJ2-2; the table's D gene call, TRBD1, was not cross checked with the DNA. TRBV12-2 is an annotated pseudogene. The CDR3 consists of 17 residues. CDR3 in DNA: TGTGCAAGTCGCTTACCCCCTGGCAAGACAGCCACCGGGGAGCTGTTTTTT. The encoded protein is CASRLPPGKTATGELFF.

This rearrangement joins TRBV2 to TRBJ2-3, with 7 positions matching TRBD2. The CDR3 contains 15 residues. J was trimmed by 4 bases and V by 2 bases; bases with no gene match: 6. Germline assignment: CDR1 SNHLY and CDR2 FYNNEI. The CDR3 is CASSETRGNSDTQYF. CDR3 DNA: TGTGCCAGCAGTGAAACGCGGGGGAATTCAGATACGCAGTATTTT.

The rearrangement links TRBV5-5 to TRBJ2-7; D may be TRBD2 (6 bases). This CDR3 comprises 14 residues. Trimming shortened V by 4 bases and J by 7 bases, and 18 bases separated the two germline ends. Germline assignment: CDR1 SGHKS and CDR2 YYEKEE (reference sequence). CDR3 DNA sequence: TGTGCCAGCAGCCGTCGGGAGACAGCGCGGGAGCAGTACTTC. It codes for CASSRRETAREQYF.

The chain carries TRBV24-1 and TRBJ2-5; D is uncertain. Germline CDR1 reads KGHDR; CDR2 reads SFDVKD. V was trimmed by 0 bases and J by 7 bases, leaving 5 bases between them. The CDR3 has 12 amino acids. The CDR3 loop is CATSDLWRTQYF. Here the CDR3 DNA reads TGTGCCACCAGTGATTTGTGGAGGACCCAGTACTTC.

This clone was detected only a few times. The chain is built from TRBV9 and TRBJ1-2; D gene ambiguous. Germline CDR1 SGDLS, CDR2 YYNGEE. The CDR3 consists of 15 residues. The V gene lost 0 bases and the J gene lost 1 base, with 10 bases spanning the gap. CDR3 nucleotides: TGTGCCAGCAGCGTAGGTGCAGAAAGTAACTATGGCTACACCTTC. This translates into CASSVGAESNYGYTF.

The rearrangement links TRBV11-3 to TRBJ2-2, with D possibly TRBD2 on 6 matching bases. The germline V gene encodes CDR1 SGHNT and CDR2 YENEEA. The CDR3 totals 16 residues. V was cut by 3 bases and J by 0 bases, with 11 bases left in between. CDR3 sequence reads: CASSLMGLANTGELFF. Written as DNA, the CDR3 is TGTGCCAGCAGCTTGATGGGACTCGCGAACACCGGGGAGCTGTTTTTT.

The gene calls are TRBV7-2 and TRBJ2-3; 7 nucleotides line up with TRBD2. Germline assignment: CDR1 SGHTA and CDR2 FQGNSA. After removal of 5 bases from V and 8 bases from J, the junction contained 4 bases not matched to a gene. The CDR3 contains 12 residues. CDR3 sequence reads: CASSPGGSTQYF. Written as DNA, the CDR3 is TGTGCCAGCAGCCCCGGCGGGAGTACGCAGTATTTT.

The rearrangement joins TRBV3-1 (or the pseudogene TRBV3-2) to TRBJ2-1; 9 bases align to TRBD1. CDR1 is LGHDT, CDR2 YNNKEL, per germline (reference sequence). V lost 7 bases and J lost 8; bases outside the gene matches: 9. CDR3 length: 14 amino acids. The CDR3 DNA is TGTGCCAGCACCCAGGGGGACAGGGCCGATGAGCAGTTCTTC. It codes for CASTQGDRADEQFF.

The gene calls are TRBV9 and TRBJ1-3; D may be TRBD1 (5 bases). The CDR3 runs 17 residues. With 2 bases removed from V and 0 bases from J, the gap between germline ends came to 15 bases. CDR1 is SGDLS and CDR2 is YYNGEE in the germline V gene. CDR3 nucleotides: TGTGCCAGCAGCGTCGGGGGAGGGCCGAGCTCTGGAAACACCATATATTTT. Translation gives CASSVGGGPSSGNTIYF.

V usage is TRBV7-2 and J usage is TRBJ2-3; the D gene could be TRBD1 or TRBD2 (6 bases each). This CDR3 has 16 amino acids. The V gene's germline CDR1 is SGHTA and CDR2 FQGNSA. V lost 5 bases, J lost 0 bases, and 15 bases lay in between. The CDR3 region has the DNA TGTGCCAGCAGCCTAACGGGGGCGGCTAGCACAGATACGCAGTATTTT. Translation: CASSLTGAASTDTQYF. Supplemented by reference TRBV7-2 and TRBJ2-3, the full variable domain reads GAGVSQSPSNKVTEKGKDVELRCDPISGHTALYWYRQSLGQGLEFLIYFQGNSAPDKSGLPSDRFSAERTGGSVSTLTIQRTQQEDSAVYLCASSLTGAASTDTQYFGPGTRLTVL.

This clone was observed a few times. The CDR3 sequence is CASSTGQGASYEQYF. The CDR3 coding sequence is TGTGCCAGCAGCACGGGACAGGGGGCCTCCTACGAGCAGTACTTC. J is TRBJ2-7 and V is TRBV9, with TRBD1 matching over 12 bases. Germline CDR1 reads SGDLS; CDR2 reads YYNGEE. The CDR3 length is 15 residues. J gave up 0 bases and V 4 bases, and 2 bases lay outside the gene matches.

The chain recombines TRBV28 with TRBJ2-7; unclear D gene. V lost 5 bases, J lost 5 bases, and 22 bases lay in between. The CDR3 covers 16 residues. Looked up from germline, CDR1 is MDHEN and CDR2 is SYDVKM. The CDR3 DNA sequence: TGTGCCAGCAGTGTCCCGGGTTTAGCCCTCCTAGACGAGCAGTACTTC. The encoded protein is CASSVPGLALLDEQYF.

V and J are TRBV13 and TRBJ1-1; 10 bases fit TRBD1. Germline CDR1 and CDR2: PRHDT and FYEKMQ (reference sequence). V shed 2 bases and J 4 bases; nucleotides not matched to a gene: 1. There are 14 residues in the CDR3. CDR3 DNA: TGTGCCAGCAGCTTATGGACAGGGGGCACTGAAGCTTTCTTT. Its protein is CASSLWTGGTEAFF.

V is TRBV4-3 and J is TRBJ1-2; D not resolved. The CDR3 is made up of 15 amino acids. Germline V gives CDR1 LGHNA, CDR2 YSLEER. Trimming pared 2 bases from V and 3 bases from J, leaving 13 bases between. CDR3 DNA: TGCGCCAGCAGCCAAACACATGCCTCTGACTATGGCTACACCTTC. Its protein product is CASSQTHASDYGYTF.

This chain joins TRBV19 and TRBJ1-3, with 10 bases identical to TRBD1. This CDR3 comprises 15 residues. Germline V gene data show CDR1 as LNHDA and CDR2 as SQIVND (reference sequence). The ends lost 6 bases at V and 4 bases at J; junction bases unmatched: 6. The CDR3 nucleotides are TGTGCCAGTAGCCGCGGACAGGGGGAAGGAAACACCATATATTTT. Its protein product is CASSRGQGEGNTIYF.

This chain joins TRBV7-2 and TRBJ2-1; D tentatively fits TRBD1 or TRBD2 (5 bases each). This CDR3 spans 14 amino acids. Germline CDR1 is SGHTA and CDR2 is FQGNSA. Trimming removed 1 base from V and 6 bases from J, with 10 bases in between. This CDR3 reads CASSLGGWVNEQFF. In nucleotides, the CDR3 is TGTGCCAGCAGCTTAGGGGGGTGGGTCAATGAGCAGTTCTTC.

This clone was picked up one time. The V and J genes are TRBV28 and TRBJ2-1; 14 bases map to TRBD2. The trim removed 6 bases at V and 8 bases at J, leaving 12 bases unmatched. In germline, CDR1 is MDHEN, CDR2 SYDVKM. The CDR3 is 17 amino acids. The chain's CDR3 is CASRRGLGTSGRDEQFF. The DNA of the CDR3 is TGTGCCAGCAGAAGGGGTCTCGGGACTAGCGGGAGAGATGAGCAGTTCTTC. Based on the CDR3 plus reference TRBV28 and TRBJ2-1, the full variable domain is DVKVTQSSRYLVKRTGEKVFLECVQDMDHENMFWYRQDPGLGLRLIYFSYDVKMKEKGDIPEGYSVSREKKERFSLILESASTNQTSMYLCASRRGLGTSGRDEQFFGPGTRLTVL.

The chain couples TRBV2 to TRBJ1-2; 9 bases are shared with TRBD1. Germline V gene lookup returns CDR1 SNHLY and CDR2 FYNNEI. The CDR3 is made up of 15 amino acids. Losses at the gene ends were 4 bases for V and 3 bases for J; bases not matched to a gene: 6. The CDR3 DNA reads TGTGCCAGCAGTGGAGGACAGGGGATAGACTATGGCTACACCTTC. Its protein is CASSGGQGIDYGYTF.

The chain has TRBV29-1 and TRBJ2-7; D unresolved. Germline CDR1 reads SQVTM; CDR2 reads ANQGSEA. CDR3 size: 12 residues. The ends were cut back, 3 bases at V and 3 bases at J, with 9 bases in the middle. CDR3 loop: CSVDHNGYEQYF. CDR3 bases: TGCAGCGTTGATCACAACGGCTACGAGCAGTACTTC.

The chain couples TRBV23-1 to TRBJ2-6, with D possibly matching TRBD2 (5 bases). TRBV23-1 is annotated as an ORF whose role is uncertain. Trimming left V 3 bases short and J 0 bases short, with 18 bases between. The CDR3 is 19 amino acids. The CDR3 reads CASSQATSRNPSGANVLTF. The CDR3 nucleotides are TGCGCCAGCAGTCAGGCTACTAGTCGGAACCCCTCTGGGGCCAACGTCCTGACTTTC.

CDR3 in amino acids: CATSDSQGEAFF. CDR3 nucleotide sequence: TGTGCCACCAGTGATTCACAGGGGGAAGCTTTCTTT. The chain joins TRBV24-1 to TRBJ1-1; TRBD1 agrees at 7 bases. The CDR3 has 12 amino acids. Germline V gives CDR1 KGHDR, CDR2 SFDVKD. After removal of 2 bases from V and 8 bases from J, the junction contained 1 base not matched to a gene.

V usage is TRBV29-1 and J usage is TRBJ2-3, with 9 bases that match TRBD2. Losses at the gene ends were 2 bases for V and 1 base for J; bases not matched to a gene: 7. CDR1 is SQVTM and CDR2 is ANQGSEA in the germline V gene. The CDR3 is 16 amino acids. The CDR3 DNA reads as TGCAGCGTTGAAATATTAGGCGGGGGGGGCACAGATACGCAGTATTTT. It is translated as CSVEILGGGGTDTQYF.

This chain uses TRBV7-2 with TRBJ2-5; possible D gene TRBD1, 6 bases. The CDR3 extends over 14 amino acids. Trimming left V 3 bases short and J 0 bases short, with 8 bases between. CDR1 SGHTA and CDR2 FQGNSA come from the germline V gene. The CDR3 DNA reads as TGTGCCAGCAGCTTTTGGACAGACCAAGAGACCCAGTACTTC. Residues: CASSFWTDQETQYF.

The CDR3 DNA follows: TGTGCCAGCAGCAAAATAGACCATTACCTACAACAGGCCGACGAGCAGTACTTC. Translating gives CASSKIDHYLQQADEQYF. The rearrangement links TRBV21-1 to TRBJ2-7; no DNA check was done on the table's D call, TRBD1. TRBV21-1 is designated a pseudogene. The CDR3 has 18 amino acids.